The next 3 T cell receptor beta chains were all read from a single sample in a study of PD-1 blockade in classical Hodgkin lymphoma. Time point given: newly diagnosed, previously untreated cHL patient sample. Repertoires were generated with immunoSEQ multiplex PCR, while TCRdb's copy carries only in-frame clones and drops some. The repertoire holds some 49,000 clones, with approximately 91% as singletons. Input material: peripheral blood mononuclear cells (PBMCs). All receptors come from a human donor with classical Hodgkin lymphoma.

V usage is TRBV11-1 and J usage is TRBJ2-3; 7 positions match TRBD2. The CDR3 has 14 amino acids. Losses at the gene ends were 8 bases for V and 0 bases for J; bases not matched to a gene: 5. The germline gives CDR1 SGHAT, CDR2 FQDESV (reference sequence). CDR3 DNA sequence: TGTGCCAGCCAGCTAGCGGAAAGCACAGATACGCAGTATTTT. This gives the protein CASQLAESTDTQYF.

CDR3 DNA sequence: TGTGCCAGCAGCCCGTCTACCAGGGGGCCAAACACTGAAGCTTTCTTT. Translation: CASSPSTRGPNTEAFF. The chain employs TRBV9 and TRBJ1-1; TRBD1 aligns across 8 bases. Trimming cost V 4 bases and J 2 bases; bases outside gene matches: 10. The germline V gene encodes CDR1 SGDLS and CDR2 YYNGEE. The CDR3 spans 16 residues.

The chain combines TRBV5-1 with TRBJ2-5; 7 nucleotides match TRBD1. Germline CDR1 SGHRS, CDR2 YFSETQ. The CDR3 covers 15 residues. Germline trimming cut 3 bases from V and 3 bases from J; bases unmatched to any gene: 8. The CDR3 here is CASSSYGQAKETQYF. The CDR3 nucleotides read TGCGCCAGCAGCTCTTATGGACAGGCTAAAGAGACCCAGTACTTC. The whole variable domain, remainder taken from reference TRBV5-1 and TRBJ2-5, is KAGVTQTPRYLIKTRGQQVTLSCSPISGHRSVSWYQQTPGQGLQFLFEYFSETQRNKGNFPGRFSGRQFSNSRSEMNVSTLELGDSALYLCASSSYGQAKETQYFGPGTRLLVL.